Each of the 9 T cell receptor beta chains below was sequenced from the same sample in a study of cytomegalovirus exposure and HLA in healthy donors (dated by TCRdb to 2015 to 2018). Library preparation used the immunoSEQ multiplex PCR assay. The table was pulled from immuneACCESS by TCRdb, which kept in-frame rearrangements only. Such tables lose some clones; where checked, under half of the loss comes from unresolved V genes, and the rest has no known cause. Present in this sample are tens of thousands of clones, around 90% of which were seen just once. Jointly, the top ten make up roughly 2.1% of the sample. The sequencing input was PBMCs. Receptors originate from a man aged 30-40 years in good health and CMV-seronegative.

CDR3 amino acids: CSVAVGTSTNQPQHF. CDR3 DNA: TGCAGCGTTGCGGTAGGGACATCTACCAATCAGCCCCAGCATTTT. The rearrangement links TRBV29-1 to TRBJ1-5; D is perhaps TRBD1 (6 bases). Deletions cut 4 bases from V and 3 bases from J, with 16 bases between. Looked up from germline, CDR1 is SQVTM and CDR2 is ANQGSEA. This CDR3 has 15 amino acids.

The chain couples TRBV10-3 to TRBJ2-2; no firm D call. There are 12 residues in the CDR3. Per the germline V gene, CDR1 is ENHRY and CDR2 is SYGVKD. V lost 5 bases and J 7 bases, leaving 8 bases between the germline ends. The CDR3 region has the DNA TGTGCCATCAGTTCCAGCGTCGGGGAGCTGTTTTTT. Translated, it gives CAISSSVGELFF.

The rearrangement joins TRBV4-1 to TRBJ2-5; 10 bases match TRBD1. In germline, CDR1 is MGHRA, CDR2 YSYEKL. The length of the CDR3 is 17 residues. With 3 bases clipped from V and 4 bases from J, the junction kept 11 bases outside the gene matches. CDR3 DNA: TGCGCCAGCAGCCAGGCGGCGGAGACAGGGGGCGCAGAGACCCAGTACTTC. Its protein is CASSQAAETGGAETQYF.

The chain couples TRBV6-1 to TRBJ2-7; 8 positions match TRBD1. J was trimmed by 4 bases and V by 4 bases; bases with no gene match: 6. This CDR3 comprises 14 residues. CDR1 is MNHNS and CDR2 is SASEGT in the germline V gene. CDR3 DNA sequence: TGTGCCAGCAGTGGAGACAGGGGTGGGTACGAGCAGTACTTC. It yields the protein CASSGDRGGYEQYF.

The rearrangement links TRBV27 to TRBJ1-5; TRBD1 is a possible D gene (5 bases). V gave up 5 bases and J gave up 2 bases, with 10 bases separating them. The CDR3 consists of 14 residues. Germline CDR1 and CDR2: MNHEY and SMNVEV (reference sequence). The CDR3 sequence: CASSKQDGNQPQHF. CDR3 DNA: TGTGCCAGCAGTAAACAGGATGGCAATCAGCCCCAGCATTTT.

DNA of the CDR3: TGTGCCAGCAGCCTCGGACAGGGGGCTTTTTCCTACGAGCAGTACTTC. Residues: CASSLGQGAFSYEQYF. This chain links TRBV5-8 with TRBJ2-7, with TRBD1 identical over 11 bases. This CDR3 has 16 residues. Germline V gives CDR1 SGHTS, CDR2 YDEGEE. V lost 4 bases, J lost 1 base, and 7 bases stayed unmatched.

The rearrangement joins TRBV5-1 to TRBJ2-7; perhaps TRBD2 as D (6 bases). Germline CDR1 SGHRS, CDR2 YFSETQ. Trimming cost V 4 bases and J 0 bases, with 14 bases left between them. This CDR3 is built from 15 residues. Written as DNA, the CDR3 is TGCGCCAGCAGCCCAGGACTACACAACTCCTACGAGCAGTACTTC. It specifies CASSPGLHNSYEQYF.

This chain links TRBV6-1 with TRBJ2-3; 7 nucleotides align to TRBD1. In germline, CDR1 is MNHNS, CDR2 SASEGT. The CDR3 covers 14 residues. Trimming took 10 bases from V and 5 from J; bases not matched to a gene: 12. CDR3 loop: CATVETGRGDTQYF. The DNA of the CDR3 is TGTGCCACCGTCGAGACAGGGCGAGGAGATACGCAGTATTTT.

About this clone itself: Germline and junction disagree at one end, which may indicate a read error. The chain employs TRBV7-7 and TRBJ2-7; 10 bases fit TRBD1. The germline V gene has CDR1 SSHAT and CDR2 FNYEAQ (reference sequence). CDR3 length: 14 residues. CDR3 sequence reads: CASSSGTGVYEQYF. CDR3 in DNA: TGTGCTAGCAGCTCCGGGACAGGGGTCTACGAGCAGTACTTC.